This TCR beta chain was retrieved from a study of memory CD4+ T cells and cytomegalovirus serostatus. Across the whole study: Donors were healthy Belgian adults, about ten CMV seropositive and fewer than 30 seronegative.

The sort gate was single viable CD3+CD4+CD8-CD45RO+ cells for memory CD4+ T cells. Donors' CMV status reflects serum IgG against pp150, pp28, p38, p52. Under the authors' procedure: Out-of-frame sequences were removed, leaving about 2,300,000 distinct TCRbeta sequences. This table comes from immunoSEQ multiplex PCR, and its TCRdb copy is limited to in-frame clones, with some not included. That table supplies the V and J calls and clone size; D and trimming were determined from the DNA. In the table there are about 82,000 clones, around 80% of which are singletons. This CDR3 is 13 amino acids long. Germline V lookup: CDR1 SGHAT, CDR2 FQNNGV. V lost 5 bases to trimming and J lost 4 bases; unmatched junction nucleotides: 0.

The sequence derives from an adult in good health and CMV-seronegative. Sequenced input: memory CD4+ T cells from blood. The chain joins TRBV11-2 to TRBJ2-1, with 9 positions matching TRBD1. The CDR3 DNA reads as TGTGCCAGCAGCGGACAGGGGTACAATGAGCAGTTCTTC. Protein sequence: CASSGQGYNEQFF.